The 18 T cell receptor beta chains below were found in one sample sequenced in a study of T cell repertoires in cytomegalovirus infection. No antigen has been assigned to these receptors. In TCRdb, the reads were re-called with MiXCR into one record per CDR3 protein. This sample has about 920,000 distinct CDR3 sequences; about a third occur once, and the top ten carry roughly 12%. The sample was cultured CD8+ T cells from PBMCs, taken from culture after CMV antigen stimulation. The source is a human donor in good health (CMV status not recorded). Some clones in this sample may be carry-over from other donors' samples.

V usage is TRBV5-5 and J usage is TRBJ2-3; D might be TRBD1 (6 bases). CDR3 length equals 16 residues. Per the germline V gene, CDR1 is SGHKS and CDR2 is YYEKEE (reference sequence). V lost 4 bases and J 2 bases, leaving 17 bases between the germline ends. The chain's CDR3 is CASSTGQFPYTDTQYF. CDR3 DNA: TGTGCCAGCAGCACAGGACAGTTTCCTTACACAGATACGCAGTATTTT.

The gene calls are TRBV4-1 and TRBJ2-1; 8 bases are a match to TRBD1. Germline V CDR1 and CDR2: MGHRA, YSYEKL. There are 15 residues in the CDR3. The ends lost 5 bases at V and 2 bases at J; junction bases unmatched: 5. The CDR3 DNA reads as TGCGCCAGCAGCACGGACAGGGTACCCTACAATGAGCAGTTCTTC. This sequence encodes CASSTDRVPYNEQFF.

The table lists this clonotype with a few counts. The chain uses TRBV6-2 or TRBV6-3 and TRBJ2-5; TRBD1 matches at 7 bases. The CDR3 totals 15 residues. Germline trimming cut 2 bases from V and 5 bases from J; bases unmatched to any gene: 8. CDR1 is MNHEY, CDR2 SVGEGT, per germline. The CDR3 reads CASSYADREWETQYF. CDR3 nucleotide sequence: TGTGCCAGCAGTTACGCTGACAGGGAGTGGGAGACCCAGTACTTC.

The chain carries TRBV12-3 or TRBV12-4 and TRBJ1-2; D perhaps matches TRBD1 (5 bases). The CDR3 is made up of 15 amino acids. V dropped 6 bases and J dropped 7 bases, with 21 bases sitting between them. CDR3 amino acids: CASSYTPGAKGGYTF. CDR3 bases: TGTGCCAGCAGCTACACCCCCGGGGCCAAAGGTGGCTACACCTTC.

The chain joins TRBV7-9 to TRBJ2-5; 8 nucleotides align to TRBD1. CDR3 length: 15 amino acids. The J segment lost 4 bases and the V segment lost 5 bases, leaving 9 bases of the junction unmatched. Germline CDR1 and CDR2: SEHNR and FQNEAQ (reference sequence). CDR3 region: CASSPRTGGSETQYF. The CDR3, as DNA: TGTGCCAGCAGCCCCCGCACAGGGGGGTCAGAGACCCAGTACTTC.

The CDR3 here is CASSYPSQQLDSGNTIYF. The CDR3 DNA reads as TGTGCCAGCAGTTACCCTTCCCAACAGCTGGACTCTGGAAACACCATATATTTT. The V and J genes are TRBV6-6 and TRBJ1-3, with D unclear. Germline CDR1 MNHNY, CDR2 SVGAGI (reference sequence). This CDR3 region has 18 residues. V dropped 2 bases and J dropped 0 bases, with 17 bases sitting between them.

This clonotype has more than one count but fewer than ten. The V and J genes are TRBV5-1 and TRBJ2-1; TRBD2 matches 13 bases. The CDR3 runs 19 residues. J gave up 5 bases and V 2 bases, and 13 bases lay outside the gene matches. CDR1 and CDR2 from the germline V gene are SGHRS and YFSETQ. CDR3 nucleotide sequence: TGCGCCAGCAGCTTAAGGACTAGCGGGGGAAACCCCCTAAACAATGAGCAGTTCTTC. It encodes CASSLRTSGGNPLNNEQFF.

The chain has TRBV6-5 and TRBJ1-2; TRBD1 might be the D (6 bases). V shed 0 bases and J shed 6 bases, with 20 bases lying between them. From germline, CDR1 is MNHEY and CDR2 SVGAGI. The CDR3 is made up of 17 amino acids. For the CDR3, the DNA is TGTGCCAGCAGTTACTCTGGAGGGGGTCCCACCTCGGATGGCTACACCTTC. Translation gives CASSYSGGGPTSDGYTF.

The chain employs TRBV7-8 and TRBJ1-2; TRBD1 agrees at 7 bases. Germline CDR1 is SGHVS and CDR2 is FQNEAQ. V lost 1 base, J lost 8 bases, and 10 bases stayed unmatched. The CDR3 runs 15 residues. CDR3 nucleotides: TGTGCCAGCAGCTTAGTCTGGAGACAGGGAGAGGGCTACACCTTC. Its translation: CASSLVWRQGEGYTF.

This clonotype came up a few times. The CDR3, as DNA: TGTGCCAGTAGTATCGTTCGGTATCCAGATACGCAGTATTTT. Its translation is CASSIVRYPDTQYF. The J gene is TRBJ2-3, the V gene TRBV19; D is unclear. The CDR3 extends over 14 amino acids. Germline values: CDR1 LNHDA, CDR2 SQIVND (reference sequence). Trimming removed 3 bases at V and 4 bases at J, with 11 bases between.

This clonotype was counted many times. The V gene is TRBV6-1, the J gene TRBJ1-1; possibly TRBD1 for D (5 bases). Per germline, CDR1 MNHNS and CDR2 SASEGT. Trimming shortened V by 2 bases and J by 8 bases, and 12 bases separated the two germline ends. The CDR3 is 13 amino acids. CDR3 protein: CASSESRGLEAFF. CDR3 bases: TGTGCCAGCAGTGAATCTAGGGGTTTGGAAGCTTTCTTT.

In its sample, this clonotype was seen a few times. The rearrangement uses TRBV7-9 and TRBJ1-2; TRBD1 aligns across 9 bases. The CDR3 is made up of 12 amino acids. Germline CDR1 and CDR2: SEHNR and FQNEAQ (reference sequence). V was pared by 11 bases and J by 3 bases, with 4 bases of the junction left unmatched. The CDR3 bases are TGTGCCCTTCGGACAGGGGACTATGGCTACACCTTC. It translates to CALRTGDYGYTF. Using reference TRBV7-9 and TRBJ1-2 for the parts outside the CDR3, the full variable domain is DTGVSQNPRHKITKRGQNVTFRCDPISEHNRLYWYRQTLGQGPEFLTYFQNEAQLEKSRLLSDRFSAERPKGSFSTLEIQRTEQGDSAMYLCALRTGDYGYTFGSGTRLTVV.

In nucleotides, the CDR3 is TGTGCCAGCAGTTCCAGGGTAGGCGAGCAGTACGTC. This sequence encodes CASSSRVGEQYV. The V call is TRBV6-2 or TRBV6-3, the J call TRBJ2-7, with D possibly matching TRBD1 (5 bases). V dropped 4 bases and J dropped 6 bases, with 10 bases sitting between them. Germline V gene sequence: CDR1 MNHEY, CDR2 SVGEGT. The CDR3 runs 12 residues.

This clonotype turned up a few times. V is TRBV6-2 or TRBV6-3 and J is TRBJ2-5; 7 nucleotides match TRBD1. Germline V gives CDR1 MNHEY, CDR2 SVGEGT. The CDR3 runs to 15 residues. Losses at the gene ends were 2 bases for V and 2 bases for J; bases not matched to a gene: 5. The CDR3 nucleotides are TGTGCCAGCAGTTACGCAGGGGGTCGACAAGAGACCCAGTACTTC. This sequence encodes CASSYAGGRQETQYF.

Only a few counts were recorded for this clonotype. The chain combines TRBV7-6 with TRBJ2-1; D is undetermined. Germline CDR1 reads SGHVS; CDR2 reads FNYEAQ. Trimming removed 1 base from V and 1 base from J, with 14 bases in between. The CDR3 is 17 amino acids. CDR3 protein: CASSLEGYTPSYNEQFF. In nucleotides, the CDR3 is TGTGCCAGCAGCTTAGAAGGATATACCCCGTCCTACAATGAGCAGTTCTTC.

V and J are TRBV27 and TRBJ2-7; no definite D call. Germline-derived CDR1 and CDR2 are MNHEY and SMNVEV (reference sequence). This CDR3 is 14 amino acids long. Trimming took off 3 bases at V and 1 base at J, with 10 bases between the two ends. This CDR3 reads CASSFAPGSYEQYF. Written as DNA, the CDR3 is TGTGCCAGCAGTTTCGCCCCAGGATCCTACGAGCAGTACTTC.

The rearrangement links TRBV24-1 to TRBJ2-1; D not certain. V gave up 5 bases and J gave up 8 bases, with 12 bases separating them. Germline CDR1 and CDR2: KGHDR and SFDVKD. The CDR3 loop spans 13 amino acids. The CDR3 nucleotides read TGTGCCACCAGTGGGCAAAGGGTTGATGAGCAGTTCTTC. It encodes CATSGQRVDEQFF.

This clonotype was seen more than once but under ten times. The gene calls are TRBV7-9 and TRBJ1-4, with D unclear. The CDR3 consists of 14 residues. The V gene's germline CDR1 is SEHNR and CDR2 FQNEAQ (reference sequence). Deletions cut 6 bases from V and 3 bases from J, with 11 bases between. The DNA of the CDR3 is TGTGCCAGCAGACCGGGGAGGGCTAATGAAAAACTGTTTTTT. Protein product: CASRPGRANEKLFF.